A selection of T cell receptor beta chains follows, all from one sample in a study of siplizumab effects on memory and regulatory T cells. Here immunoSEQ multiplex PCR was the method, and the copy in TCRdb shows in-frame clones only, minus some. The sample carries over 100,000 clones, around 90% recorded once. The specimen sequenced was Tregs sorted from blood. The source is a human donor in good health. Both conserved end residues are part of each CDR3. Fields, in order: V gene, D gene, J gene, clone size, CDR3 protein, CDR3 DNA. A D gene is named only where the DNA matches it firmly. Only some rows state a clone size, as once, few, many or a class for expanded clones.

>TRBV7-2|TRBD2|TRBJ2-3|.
CASSLLAGGRTDTQYF
TGTGCCAGCAGCTTACTAGCGGGGGGACGCACAGATACGCAGTATTTT
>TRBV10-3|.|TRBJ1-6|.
CAISDLREGNSPLHF
TGTGCCATCAGTGATCTTCGGGAGGGGAACTCACCCCTCCACTTT
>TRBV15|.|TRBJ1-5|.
CATSRKWSSDQPQHF
TGTGCCACCAGTAGGAAGTGGTCATCCGATCAGCCCCAGCATTTT
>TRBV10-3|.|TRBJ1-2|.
CAISGTELWRTF
TGTGCCATCAGTGGGACGGAACTATGGAGGACCTTC
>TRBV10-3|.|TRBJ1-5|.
CAISAQGRGQPQHF
TGTGCCATCAGTGCACAGGGCCGGGGTCAGCCCCAGCATTTT
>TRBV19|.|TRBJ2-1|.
CASRADSYNEQFF
TGTGCCAGCCGAGCGGATTCCTACAATGAGCAGTTCTTC
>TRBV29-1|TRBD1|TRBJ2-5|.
CSVSQGAETQYF
TGCAGCGTTTCACAGGGGGCGGAGACCCAGTACTTC
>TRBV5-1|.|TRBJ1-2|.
CASSLGALRGIGYTF
TGCGCCAGCAGCTTGGGGGCCCTGAGGGGAATTGGCTACACCTTC
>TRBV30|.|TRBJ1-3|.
CAWSVGDGGNTIYF
TGTGCCTGGAGTGTGGGTGACGGTGGAAACACCATATATTTT
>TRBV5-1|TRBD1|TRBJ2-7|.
CASRSRTGGYEQYF
TGCGCCAGCAGGAGTAGGACAGGGGGCTACGAGCAGTACTTC
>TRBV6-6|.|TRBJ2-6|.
CATEYGSAGANVLTF
TGTGCCACCGAGTACGGGTCGGCAGGGGCCAACGTCCTGACTTTC
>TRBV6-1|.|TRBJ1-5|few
CASRWQDSNQPQHF
TGTGCCAGCAGATGGCAGGATAGCAATCAGCCCCAGCATTTT
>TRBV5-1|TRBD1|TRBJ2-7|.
CASSSGTGSYEQYF
TGCGCCAGCAGCTCCGGGACAGGTTCCTACGAGCAGTACTTC